The 20 T cell receptor beta chains listed next were all sequenced from one sample in a study of cytomegalovirus exposure and HLA in healthy donors. The PCR had 60 Vbeta and 13 Jbeta primers. Method: immunoSEQ multiplex PCR; TCRdb's copy keeps in-frame clones and lacks some. Of about 210,000 clones listed, 70% to 90% were seen once; the top ten hold about 3%. Source material: PBMCs. Receptor source: a man younger than 40 in good health and CMV-seronegative.

This clone was counted a single time. The V gene is TRBV28, the J gene TRBJ2-5; TRBD2 matches 8 bases. This CDR3 is built from 17 residues. Trimming removed 3 bases from V and 5 bases from J; junction bases left unmatched: 14. CDR1 MDHEN and CDR2 SYDVKM come from the germline V gene. Written as DNA, the CDR3 is TGTGCCAGCAGTTTGCCATTTTCCACGGGAGGGCGGGAGACCCAGTACTTC. Amino acid sequence: CASSLPFSTGGRETQYF.

This chain joins TRBV10-3 and TRBJ1-1; D gene uncertain. The CDR3 totals 13 residues. CDR1 ENHRY and CDR2 SYGVKD come from the germline V gene. Trimming stripped 3 bases from V and 6 bases from J, with 11 bases between. The CDR3 DNA reads as TGTGCCATCAGTGACGGGGTTATGCCTGAAGCTTTCTTT. Its translation: CAISDGVMPEAFF.

The chain joins TRBV7-2 to TRBJ1-5; possible D gene TRBD1, 5 bases. V lost 2 bases and J lost 4, with 15 bases in between. Germline-derived CDR1 and CDR2 are SGHTA and FQGNSA. There are 16 residues in the CDR3. The DNA of the CDR3 is TGTGCCAGCAGCTTAACTTCCGAGGCAGGGAATCAGCCCCAGCATTTT. Translating it yields CASSLTSEAGNQPQHF.

This chain uses TRBV6-5 with TRBJ2-2, with TRBD2 matching over 8 bases. V lost 2 bases and J lost 1; bases outside the gene matches: 3. Looked up from germline, CDR1 is MNHEY and CDR2 is SVGAGI. CDR3 size: 16 residues. As DNA, the CDR3 is TGTGCCAGCAGTTACCGGGGGGGACAGAACACCGGGGAGCTGTTTTTT. It codes for CASSYRGGQNTGELFF.

The V call is TRBV7-9, the J call TRBJ2-7, with 9 bases aligning to TRBD2. V shed 6 bases and J 3 bases; nucleotides not matched to a gene: 9. This CDR3 region has 15 residues. Germline V gene data show CDR1 as SEHNR and CDR2 as FQNEAQ (reference sequence). CDR3 loop: CASSPSGGSFYEQYF. The CDR3 DNA reads TGTGCCAGCAGTCCCAGCGGGGGGAGCTTCTACGAGCAGTACTTC.

The V and J genes are TRBV4-3 and TRBJ2-5; a possible D gene is TRBD2 (6 bases). Germline values: CDR1 LGHNA, CDR2 YSLEER. This CDR3 is built from 13 residues. V dropped 1 base and J dropped 3 bases, with 6 bases sitting between them. The DNA of the CDR3 is TGCGCCAGCAGCCAAGGGAGGGAAGAGACCCAGTACTTC. It encodes CASSQGREETQYF.

This rearrangement joins TRBV13 to TRBJ1-5, with 7 nucleotides matching TRBD1. The germline gives CDR1 PRHDT, CDR2 FYEKMQ (reference sequence). CDR3 length: 14 amino acids. V gave up 5 bases and J gave up 3 bases; unmatched junction bases: 4. CDR3 coding DNA: TGTGCCAGCAGCCGCAGGGGGGTCAATCAGCCCCAGCATTTT. It codes for CASSRRGVNQPQHF.

This clone was counted once. The chain couples TRBV27 to TRBJ1-3, with a tentative D call TRBD1 (5 bases). Germline assignment: CDR1 MNHEY and CDR2 SMNVEV (reference sequence). This CDR3 is built from 16 residues. The V end lost 2 bases, the J end lost 0 bases, and 11 bases lay between the germline ends. The chain's CDR3 is CASSLRGLNSGNTIYF. Here the CDR3 DNA reads TGTGCCAGCAGTTTACGGGGACTTAACTCTGGAAACACCATATATTTT.

This chain links TRBV7-8 with TRBJ2-5; 11 positions match TRBD2. The CDR3 consists of 16 residues. From germline, CDR1 is SGHVS and CDR2 FQNEAQ. V lost 1 base to trimming and J lost 2 bases; unmatched junction nucleotides: 3. The CDR3 loop is CASSLETSGDQETQYF. The CDR3, as DNA: TGTGCCAGCAGCTTAGAGACTAGCGGGGATCAAGAGACCCAGTACTTC.

The CDR3 reads CASKTPPEETQYF. For the CDR3, the DNA is TGTGCCAGTAAAACGCCCCCGGAGGAGACCCAGTACTTC. V and J are TRBV28 and TRBJ2-5, with D hard to call. The CDR3 loop spans 13 amino acids. CDR1 MDHEN and CDR2 SYDVKM come from the germline V gene. V lost 9 bases and J lost 5, with 16 bases in between. The full variable domain, its missing parts supplied by reference TRBV28 and TRBJ2-5, is DVKVTQSSRYLVKRTGEKVFLECVQDMDHENMFWYRQDPGLGLRLIYFSYDVKMKEKGDIPEGYSVSREKKERFSLILESASTNQTSMYLCASKTPPEETQYFGPGTRLLVL.

The V and J genes are TRBV7-2 and TRBJ1-3; TRBD1 matches 7 bases. The germline V gene encodes CDR1 SGHTA and CDR2 FQGNSA. Trimming took 1 base from V and 4 from J; bases not matched to a gene: 10. This CDR3 has 17 amino acids. For the CDR3, the DNA is TGTGCCAGCAGCTTAGTCCCTACGACAGGGTACGGAAACACCATATATTTT. Translating gives CASSLVPTTGYGNTIYF.

The J gene is TRBJ1-4, the V gene TRBV7-3; 9 bases agree with TRBD1. Germline V gene data show CDR1 as SGHTA and CDR2 as FQGTGA. The CDR3 extends over 19 amino acids. V lost 2 bases to trimming and J lost 0 bases; unmatched junction nucleotides: 10. The CDR3 sequence: CASSLCAKWTGATNEKLFF. The DNA of the CDR3 is TGTGCCAGCAGCTTATGTGCCAAATGGACAGGGGCAACTAATGAAAAACTGTTTTTT.

The V call is TRBV6-6, the J call TRBJ2-3, with D possibly being TRBD2 (6 bases). The CDR3 extends over 14 amino acids. Trimming left V 3 bases short and J 2 bases short, with 9 bases between. Germline CDR1 and CDR2: MNHNY and SVGAGI (reference sequence). The CDR3 nucleotides are TGTGCCAGCAGTTATGGGGGGTCCACAGATACGCAGTATTTT. It encodes CASSYGGSTDTQYF.

A remark on this clone: This sample includes further DNA sequences coding for the same CDR3. The chain has TRBV5-1 and TRBJ2-5, with 9 bases lining up with TRBD1. Germline trimming cut 0 bases from V and 4 bases from J; bases unmatched to any gene: 1. CDR1 and CDR2 from the germline V gene are SGHRS and YFSETQ. The CDR3 sequence is 14 residues long. CDR3 in DNA: TGCGCCAGCAGCTTGGCGACAGGGGGAGAGACCCAGTACTTC. This translates into CASSLATGGETQYF.

V and J are TRBV10-2 and TRBJ2-7; weak D call: TRBD1 (6 bases). V lost 8 bases and J 1 base, leaving 15 bases between the germline ends. CDR3 length: 14 residues. Germline V gene lookup returns CDR1 WSHSY and CDR2 SAAADI. Written as DNA, the CDR3 is TGCGCCAGCGTAATGACAGGTCTTTCCTACGAGCAGTACTTC. It codes for CASVMTGLSYEQYF.

The chain joins TRBV7-9 to TRBJ1-1; D unresolved. This CDR3 has 13 residues. V was clipped by 4 bases and J by 8 bases, with 14 bases between them. The germline V gene has CDR1 SEHNR and CDR2 FQNEAQ (reference sequence). The CDR3 DNA reads TGTGCCAGCAGCTATGGCTTTGTGACAGAAGCTTTCTTT. Encoded protein: CASSYGFVTEAFF.

The rearrangement uses TRBV29-1 and TRBJ1-3; D unresolved. Trimming removed 7 bases at V and 2 bases at J, with 12 bases between. Germline assignment: CDR1 SQVTM and CDR2 ANQGSEA. This CDR3 has 13 residues. CDR3 amino acids: CSATRGAGNTIYF. Here the CDR3 DNA reads TGCAGCGCTACACGGGGAGCTGGAAACACCATATATTTT.

V is TRBV10-3 and J is TRBJ2-5, with 9 nucleotides matching TRBD1. Trimming at V came to 7 bases and at J to 3 bases, leaving 3 bases not matched to a gene. Germline CDR1 and CDR2: ENHRY and SYGVKD. This CDR3 region has 13 residues. CDR3 region: CAIKGQGKETQYF. The CDR3 DNA sequence: TGTGCCATCAAGGGACAGGGAAAAGAGACCCAGTACTTC.

The CDR3 here is CASSWGQFLQETQYF. The CDR3 DNA reads as TGTGCCAGCAGCTGGGGACAGTTTCTCCAAGAGACCCAGTACTTC. V usage is TRBV5-8 and J usage is TRBJ2-5; TRBD1 aligns across 7 bases. In germline, CDR1 is SGHTS, CDR2 YDEGEE. The CDR3 has 15 residues. The trim removed 3 bases at V and 1 base at J, leaving 6 bases unmatched. Supplemented by reference TRBV5-8 and TRBJ2-5, the full variable domain reads EAGVTQSPTHLIKTRGQQATLRCSPISGHTSVYWYQQALGLGLQFLLWYDEGEERNRGNFPPRFSGRQFPNYSSELNVNALELEDSALYLCASSWGQFLQETQYFGPGTRLLVL.

The J gene is TRBJ2-1, the V gene TRBV5-1; a possible D gene is TRBD1 (6 bases). The length of the CDR3 is 14 residues. V was pared by 4 bases and J by 4 bases, with 12 bases between. CDR1 is SGHRS, CDR2 YFSETQ, per germline. The CDR3 loop is CASSGSGVYNEQFF. The CDR3 DNA reads as TGCGCCAGCAGCGGGTCAGGGGTATACAATGAGCAGTTCTTC.